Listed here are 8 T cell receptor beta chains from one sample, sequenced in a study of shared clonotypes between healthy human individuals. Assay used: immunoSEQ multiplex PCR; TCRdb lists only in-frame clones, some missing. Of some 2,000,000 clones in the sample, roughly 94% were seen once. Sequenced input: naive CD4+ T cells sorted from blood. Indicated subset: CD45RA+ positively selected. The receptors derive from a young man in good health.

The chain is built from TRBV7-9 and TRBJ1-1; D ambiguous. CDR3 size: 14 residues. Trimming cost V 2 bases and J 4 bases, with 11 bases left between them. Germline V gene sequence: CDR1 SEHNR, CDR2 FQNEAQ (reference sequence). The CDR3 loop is CASSLPVLTTEAFF. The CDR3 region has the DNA TGTGCCAGCAGCTTACCGGTCCTGACCACTGAAGCTTTCTTT.

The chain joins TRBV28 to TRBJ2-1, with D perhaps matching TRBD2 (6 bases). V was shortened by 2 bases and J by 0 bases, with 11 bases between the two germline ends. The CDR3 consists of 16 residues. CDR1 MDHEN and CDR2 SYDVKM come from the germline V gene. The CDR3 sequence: CASSLGGMSSYNEQFF. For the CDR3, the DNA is TGTGCCAGCAGTTTAGGCGGGATGAGCTCCTACAATGAGCAGTTCTTC.

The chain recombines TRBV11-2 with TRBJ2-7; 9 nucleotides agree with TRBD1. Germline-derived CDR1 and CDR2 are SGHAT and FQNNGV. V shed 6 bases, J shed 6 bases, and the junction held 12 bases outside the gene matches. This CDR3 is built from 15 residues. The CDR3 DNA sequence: TGTGCCAGCAGACTCCCGGGACAGGGAAAATCCGAGCAGTACTTC. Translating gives CASRLPGQGKSEQYF. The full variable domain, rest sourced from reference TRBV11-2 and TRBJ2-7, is EAGVAQSPRYKIIEKRQSVAFWCNPISGHATLYWYQQILGQGPKLLIQFQNNGVVDDSQLPKDRFSAERLKGVDSTLKIQPAKLEDSAVYLCASRLPGQGKSEQYFGPGTRLTVT.

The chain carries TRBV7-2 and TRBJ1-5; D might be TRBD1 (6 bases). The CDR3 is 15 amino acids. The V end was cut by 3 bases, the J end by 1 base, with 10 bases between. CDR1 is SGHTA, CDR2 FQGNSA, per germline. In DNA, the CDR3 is TGTGCCAGCAGCTTTACGGGGGGCAGCAATCAGCCCCAGCATTTT. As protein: CASSFTGGSNQPQHF.

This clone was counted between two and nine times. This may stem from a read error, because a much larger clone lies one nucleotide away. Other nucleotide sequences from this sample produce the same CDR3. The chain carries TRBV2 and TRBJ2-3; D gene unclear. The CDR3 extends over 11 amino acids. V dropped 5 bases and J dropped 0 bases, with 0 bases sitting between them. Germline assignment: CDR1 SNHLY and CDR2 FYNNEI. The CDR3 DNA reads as TGTGCCAGCAGTAGCACAGATACGCAGTATTTT. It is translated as CASSSTDTQYF.

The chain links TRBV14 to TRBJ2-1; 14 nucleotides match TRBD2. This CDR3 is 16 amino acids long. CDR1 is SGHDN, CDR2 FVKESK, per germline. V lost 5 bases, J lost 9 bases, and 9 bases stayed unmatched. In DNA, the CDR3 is TGTGCCAGCAGCAAAATGGGACTAGCGGGAGTGGGTGAGCAGTTCTTC. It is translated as CASSKMGLAGVGEQFF.

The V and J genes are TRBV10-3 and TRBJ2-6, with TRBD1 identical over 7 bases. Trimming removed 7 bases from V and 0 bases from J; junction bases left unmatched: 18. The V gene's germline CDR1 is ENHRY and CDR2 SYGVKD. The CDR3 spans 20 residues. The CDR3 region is CAINGQVKIIVSSGANVLTF. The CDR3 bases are TGTGCCATCAATGGACAGGTTAAAATAATTGTTAGCTCTGGGGCCAACGTCCTGACTTTC.

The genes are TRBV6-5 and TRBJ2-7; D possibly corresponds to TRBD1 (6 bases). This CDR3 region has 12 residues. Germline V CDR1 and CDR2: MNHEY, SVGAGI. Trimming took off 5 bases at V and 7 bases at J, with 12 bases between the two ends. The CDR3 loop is CASSRPQGEQYF. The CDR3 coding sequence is TGTGCCAGCAGTCGTCCTCAGGGGGAGCAGTACTTC.